Following are 12 T cell receptor beta chains from one sample sequenced in a study of TIL therapy for anti-PD-1-resistant metastatic lung cancer. Time point in this sample: pre-treatment sample, taken before nivolumab and TIL therapy. Most excised metastases sampled were pleural nodules or supraclavicular lymph nodes. This was the immunoSEQ v3 assay. The assay was immunoSEQ multiplex PCR, and TCRdb's table has in-frame clones only and misses some. The data contain roughly 50,000 clones, less than 85% of them singletons. The sequenced sample was tumor tissue, obtained at baseline. These receptors originate from a person between 30 and 79 years old with non-small cell lung cancer.

This rearrangement joins TRBV30 to TRBJ2-7; D is uncertain. Trimming left V 1 base short and J 8 bases short, with 15 bases between. The length of the CDR3 is 13 residues. CDR1 GTSNPN and CDR2 SVGIG come from the germline V gene (reference sequence). The CDR3 nucleotides are TGTGCCTGGAGTGGGGGTAATAACTGGCAGCAGTACTTC. Its translation: CAWSGGNNWQQYF.

This sequence joins TRBV6-4 and TRBJ1-6; D unresolved. The V end lost 3 bases, the J end lost 10 bases, and 16 bases lay between the germline ends. The CDR3 extends over 15 amino acids. Germline V lookup: CDR1 MRHNA, CDR2 SNTAGT. The CDR3 sequence is CASSESVSGRSPLHF. The CDR3, as DNA: TGTGCCAGCAGTGAATCGGTGTCAGGCAGATCACCCCTCCACTTT.

This clone was picked up a small number of times. The V gene is TRBV19, the J gene TRBJ2-7; 8 bases match TRBD1. The germline gives CDR1 LNHDA, CDR2 SQIVND (reference sequence). There are 15 residues in the CDR3. After removal of 3 bases from V and 3 bases from J, the junction contained 7 bases not matched to a gene. CDR3 in DNA: TGTGCCAGTAGTATGACGGCAGGGGGCCACTACGAGCAGTACTTC. Translating it yields CASSMTAGGHYEQYF.

The CDR3 coding sequence is TGTGCCAGCAGCTTCTCCGGGACCTTGAACACTGAAGCTTTCTTT. Amino acids: CASSFSGTLNTEAFF. The gene calls are TRBV5-5 and TRBJ1-1, with D maybe TRBD1 (5 bases). Trimming stripped 2 bases from V and 0 bases from J, with 11 bases between. Germline CDR1 SGHKS, CDR2 YYEKEE (reference sequence). The CDR3 runs to 15 residues.

The CDR3 region has the DNA TGCGCCAGCAGCTCGGCAGACATCGACACCGGGGAGCTGTTTTTT. Translating gives CASSSADIDTGELFF. The genes are TRBV5-1 and TRBJ2-2; D call uncertain. The ends were cut back, 3 bases at V and 3 bases at J, with 12 bases in the middle. Germline V lookup: CDR1 SGHRS, CDR2 YFSETQ. The CDR3 spans 15 residues.

The CDR3 here is CASSQRQGVDEQYF. CDR3 in DNA: TGCGCCAGCAGCCAGCGCCAGGGAGTCGACGAGCAGTACTTC. J is TRBJ2-7 and V is TRBV4-3; perhaps D is TRBD1 or TRBD2 (5 bases each). Trimming shortened V by 3 bases and J by 5 bases, and 14 bases separated the two germline ends. Per germline, CDR1 LGHNA and CDR2 YSLEER. The CDR3 runs to 14 residues.

The V call is TRBV19, the J call TRBJ2-5; TRBD2 aligns across 11 bases. The CDR3 runs 15 residues. Losses at the gene ends were 8 bases for V and 2 bases for J; bases not matched to a gene: 7. Germline assignment: CDR1 LNHDA and CDR2 SQIVND (reference sequence). In nucleotides, the CDR3 is TGTGCCAGTGCGCTAGCGGGAGGACATCAAGAGACCCAGTACTTC. This translates into CASALAGGHQETQYF.

CDR3 amino acids: CASSPQREQNEKLFF. CDR3 nucleotide sequence: TGTGCCAGCAGCCCACAGAGGGAACAAAATGAAAAACTGTTTTTT. This chain connects TRBV7-2 to TRBJ1-4; D gene ambiguous. The CDR3 covers 15 residues. Per germline, CDR1 SGHTA and CDR2 FQGNSA. V gave up 5 bases and J gave up 5 bases, with 15 bases separating them.

The chain uses TRBV6-5 and TRBJ1-1, with 7 bases lining up with TRBD1. The junction had 5 bases not matched to a gene; V was cut back by 7 bases and J by 6 bases. Germline loops: CDR1 MNHEY, CDR2 SVGAGI. The CDR3 spans 12 residues. The CDR3 region has the DNA TGTGCCAGCAAACAGGGGCCATCTGAAGCTTTCTTT. Its protein is CASKQGPSEAFF.

In its sample, this clone was seen a few times. The chain's CDR3 is CASSTTRRGSGYTF. CDR3 nucleotide sequence: TGCGCCAGCAGCACTACAAGGCGGGGGAGCGGCTACACCTTC. The chain recombines TRBV5-1 with TRBJ1-2; maybe TRBD1 (5 bases). Between the trimmed V and J ends, which lost 4 bases and 8 bases, there was a span of 18 bases. The germline CDR1 and CDR2 sequences are SGHRS and YFSETQ. The CDR3 length is 14 residues. Based on the CDR3 plus reference TRBV5-1 and TRBJ1-2, the full variable domain is KAGVTQTPRYLIKTRGQQVTLSCSPISGHRSVSWYQQTPGQGLQFLFEYFSETQRNKGNFPGRFSGRQFSNSRSEMNVSTLELGDSALYLCASSTTRRGSGYTFGSGTRLTVV.

The J gene is TRBJ2-7, the V gene TRBV28; D is possibly TRBD2 (5 bases). Between the trimmed V and J ends, which lost 4 bases and 7 bases, there was a span of 23 bases. The CDR3 sequence is 16 residues long. The germline gives CDR1 MDHEN, CDR2 SYDVKM. CDR3 region: CASSSPTTTLNGEQYF. The CDR3 coding sequence is TGTGCCAGCAGTTCCCCGACTACCACCCTAAATGGGGAGCAGTACTTC.

This clone was seen only once. The chain uses TRBV27 and TRBJ2-2; no clear D. Looked up from germline, CDR1 is MNHEY and CDR2 is SMNVEV (reference sequence). The CDR3 extends over 14 amino acids. Trimming removed 5 bases at V and 4 bases at J, with 11 bases between. This chain's CDR3 is CASSLLMGTGELFF. As DNA, the CDR3 is TGTGCCAGCAGTCTTTTAATGGGCACCGGGGAGCTGTTTTTT.